The 18 T cell receptor beta chains given below trace back to one sample, sequenced in a study of cytomegalovirus exposure and HLA in healthy donors. Primers for the PCR totalled 60 Vbeta and 13 Jbeta. Profiled with immunoSEQ multiplex PCR; TCRdb holds only in-frame clones, not every one. The sample comprises 150,000 to 200,000 clones, roughly 79% of which are singletons, and approximately 1% rests with the top ten. The sequencing sample was made of PBMCs. These receptors came from a woman aged 35 to 49 in good health and CMV-seronegative.

This chain connects TRBV10-3 to TRBJ2-3; the D gene is possibly TRBD2 (5 bases). This CDR3 region has 13 residues. The V gene's germline CDR1 is ENHRY and CDR2 SYGVKD. V dropped 8 bases and J dropped 3 bases, with 12 bases sitting between them. The CDR3 loop reads CAIGPLATDTQYF. The CDR3 DNA reads TGTGCCATCGGACCCCTAGCAACAGATACGCAGTATTTT.

CDR3 in amino acids: CASSLVRSYEQYF. Here the CDR3 DNA reads TGTGCCAGCAGCTTAGTCCGGTCCTACGAGCAGTACTTC. This chain connects TRBV11-1 to TRBJ2-7; unclear D gene. The V and J ends lost 1 base and 1 base respectively, with 5 bases between them. CDR1 and CDR2 (germline): SGHAT, FQDESV (reference sequence). CDR3 length: 13 amino acids.

V and J are TRBV27 and TRBJ2-3; D perhaps matches TRBD2 (6 bases). The CDR3 consists of 17 residues. V was clipped by 5 bases and J by 0 bases, with 18 bases between them. Germline loops: CDR1 MNHEY, CDR2 SMNVEV (reference sequence). In DNA, the CDR3 is TGTGCCAGCAGTATACTACCGGGACTTTCTAGCACAGATACGCAGTATTTT. Amino acids: CASSILPGLSSTDTQYF.

This clone came up a few times. The gene calls are TRBV13 and TRBJ2-1; D is undetermined. This CDR3 is built from 13 residues. Looked up from germline, CDR1 is PRHDT and CDR2 is FYEKMQ (reference sequence). V was trimmed by 8 bases and J by 0 bases, leaving 8 bases between them. CDR3 in DNA: TGTGCCAGCGTCAATAGCTCCTACAATGAGCAGTTCTTC. Amino acid sequence: CASVNSSYNEQFF. Full variable domain (remainder filled in from reference TRBV13 and TRBJ2-1): AAGVIQSPRHLIKEKRETATLKCYPIPRHDTVYWYQQGPGQDPQFLISFYEKMQSDKGSIPDRFSAQQFSDYHSELNMSSLELGDSALYFCASVNSSYNEQFFGPGTRLTVL.

This clone has more than one count but fewer than ten. In nucleotides, the CDR3 is TGTGCCAGCAGCTTAAGAGGGGGCCCCAATGAAAAACTGTTTTTT. It is translated as CASSLRGGPNEKLFF. This sequence joins TRBV7-3 and TRBJ1-4; TRBD1 matches 7 bases. This CDR3 is 15 amino acids long. CDR1 and CDR2 from the germline V gene are SGHTA and FQGTGA. V was clipped by 1 base and J by 5 bases; unmatched bases: 4. The full variable domain, completed using reference TRBV7-3 and TRBJ1-4, is GAGVSQTPSNKVTEKGKYVELRCDPISGHTALYWYRQSLGQGPEFLIYFQGTGAADDSGLPNDRFFAVRPEGSVSTLKIQRTERGDSAVYLCASSLRGGPNEKLFFGSGTQLSVL.

The chain couples TRBV30 to TRBJ1-5; TRBD1 agrees at 7 bases. J was trimmed by 5 bases and V by 7 bases; bases with no gene match: 11. From germline, CDR1 is GTSNPN and CDR2 SVGIG (reference sequence). The CDR3 spans 14 residues. In nucleotides, the CDR3 is TGTGCCTCTTCCGGGGACAGACTTGATCAGCCCCAGCATTTT. The encoded protein is CASSGDRLDQPQHF.

V and J are TRBV13 and TRBJ2-2; maybe TRBD1 (6 bases). The germline V and J ends were trimmed by 2 bases and 6 bases, with 13 bases remaining between them. The CDR3 spans 15 residues. Germline V gene sequence: CDR1 PRHDT, CDR2 FYEKMQ (reference sequence). Here the CDR3 reads CASSLTDRNPGELFF. The CDR3 coding sequence is TGTGCCAGCAGCTTAACGGACAGAAATCCCGGGGAGCTGTTTTTT.

The V call is TRBV27, the J call TRBJ1-2, with D perhaps matching TRBD1 (6 bases). The CDR3 runs to 15 residues. Germline assignment: CDR1 MNHEY and CDR2 SMNVEV (reference sequence). V shed 3 bases and J shed 7 bases, with 18 bases lying between them. As DNA, the CDR3 is TGTGCCAGCAGTTTGGGTTCGGGGGGCGCACGTGGCTACACCTTC. Its protein is CASSLGSGGARGYTF.

The gene calls are TRBV7-3 and TRBJ2-1; 10 bases are shared with TRBD2. The CDR3 totals 15 residues. The V and J ends lost 5 bases and 7 bases, in that order; junction bases with no gene match: 8. Per the germline V gene, CDR1 is SGHTA and CDR2 is FQGTGA. The CDR3, as DNA: TGTGCCAGCAGCCTCGGGGGAGCGGGGGGGAATGAGCAGTTCTTC. It yields the protein CASSLGGAGGNEQFF.

This rearrangement joins TRBV7-3 to TRBJ2-1; 7 positions match TRBD2. V shed 5 bases, J shed 8 bases, and the junction held 12 bases outside the gene matches. CDR1 is SGHTA and CDR2 is FQGTGA in the germline V gene. This CDR3 has 15 amino acids. The CDR3 nucleotides are TGTGCCAGCAGCAAAAGCACCGGGACTACTGATGAGCAGTTCTTC. It codes for CASSKSTGTTDEQFF.

In its sample, this clone was seen a few times. In nucleotides, the CDR3 is TGTGCCAGCAGTTTAGCGGGAGAGCCCTACGAGCAGTACTTC. This sequence encodes CASSLAGEPYEQYF. J is TRBJ2-7 and V is TRBV5-8; 9 bases line up with TRBD2. Losses at the gene ends were 5 bases for V and 2 bases for J; bases not matched to a gene: 5. This CDR3 region has 14 residues. Germline lookup yields CDR1 SGHTS and CDR2 YDEGEE.

V usage is TRBV28 and J usage is TRBJ2-2, with TRBD2 as a possible D gene (6 bases). The germline V gene encodes CDR1 MDHEN and CDR2 SYDVKM. Trimming pared 2 bases from V and 1 base from J, leaving 11 bases between. The CDR3 runs to 16 residues. For the CDR3, the DNA is TGTGCCAGCAGTTTAACTGTTAGCGGGAACACCGGGGAGCTGTTTTTT. It yields the protein CASSLTVSGNTGELFF.

The rearrangement links TRBV2 to TRBJ2-7, with 8 bases fitting TRBD2. Germline V lookup: CDR1 SNHLY, CDR2 FYNNEI. The CDR3 length is 15 residues. Trimming removed 2 bases from V and 5 bases from J; junction bases left unmatched: 8. In nucleotides, the CDR3 is TGTGCCAGCAGTGAAAGTGTAGCGGGAACCCACGAGCAGTACTTC. It translates to CASSESVAGTHEQYF. The full variable domain, in which reference TRBV2 and TRBJ2-7 provide the parts outside the CDR3, is EPEVTQTPSHQVTQMGQEVILRCVPISNHLYFYWYRQILGQKVEFLVSFYNNEISEKSEIFDDQFSVERPDGSNFTLKIRSTKLEDSAMYFCASSESVAGTHEQYFGPGTRLTVT.

The V call is TRBV18, the J call TRBJ2-3; tentative D call: TRBD2 (7 bases). V was trimmed by 0 bases and J by 1 base, leaving 11 bases between them. CDR1 KGHSH and CDR2 LQKENI come from the germline V gene. The CDR3 runs 16 residues. The CDR3 sequence is CASSPPRGGGTDTQYF. Written as DNA, the CDR3 is TGTGCCAGCTCACCACCCCGAGGGGGGGGCACAGATACGCAGTATTTT.

The chain recombines TRBV6-6 with TRBJ1-2; the D gene is possibly TRBD1 (5 bases). This CDR3 has 14 amino acids. Trimming cost V 8 bases and J 0 bases, with 13 bases left between them. Per germline, CDR1 MNHNY and CDR2 SVGAGI (reference sequence). The CDR3 loop reads CASWIGTTNYGYTF. CDR3 nucleotide sequence: TGTGCCAGCTGGATCGGGACTACTAACTATGGCTACACCTTC.

The chain is built from TRBV19 and TRBJ2-5, with TRBD2 matching 8 bases. The CDR3 extends over 13 amino acids. V lost 4 bases, J lost 5 bases, and 3 bases stayed unmatched. Germline CDR1 is LNHDA and CDR2 is SQIVND (reference sequence). For the CDR3, the DNA is TGTGCCAGTAGTAGGACTAGCCGGGAGACCCAGTACTTC. Amino acids: CASSRTSRETQYF.

The V gene is TRBV2, the J gene TRBJ1-1; D remains unclear. V lost 5 bases and J lost 0, with 7 bases in between. Germline V gene lookup returns CDR1 SNHLY and CDR2 FYNNEI. This CDR3 is built from 13 residues. The CDR3 DNA reads as TGTGCCAGCAGTTCCTATATGAACACTGAAGCTTTCTTT. Translated: CASSSYMNTEAFF.

The V call is TRBV9, the J call TRBJ2-3, with TRBD1 identical over 8 bases. This CDR3 contains 12 residues. V shed 4 bases, J shed 6 bases, and the junction held 1 base outside the gene matches. The germline V gene has CDR1 SGDLS and CDR2 YYNGEE. The CDR3 spells CASSRTGDTQYF. The DNA for the CDR3 is TGTGCCAGCAGCAGGACAGGGGATACGCAGTATTTT.